This TCR beta chain derives from a study of OX40 agonist ivuxolimab in advanced cancers. Peripheral blood came from all dose cohorts at three timepoints. Only in-frame clones appear in the TCRdb table, and some are missing; sequencing was by immunoSEQ multiplex PCR. Of 100,000 to 150,000 clones in the sample, 80% to 95% are singletons; the top ten hold approximately 0.15%. The CDR3 covers 14 residues. Germline-derived CDR1 and CDR2 are SGHTA and FQGTGA. V was pared by 5 bases and J by 5 bases, with 16 bases between. The sequences come from CD4+ or CD8+ T cells sorted from blood, collected in a trial of the OX40 agonist ivuxolimab. The source is an adult with an advanced solid tumor such as melanoma, head and neck, liver or kidney cancer. V and J are TRBV7-3 and TRBJ2-7; no firm D call. The CDR3 loop reads CASSLDGEVNEQYF. For the CDR3, the DNA is TGTGCCAGCAGCCTGGACGGAGAAGTTAACGAGCAGTACTTC.